This entry lists 16 T cell receptor beta chains sequenced from one sample in a study of T-cell reconstitution after alpha-beta-depleted transplantation in children. The TCRbeta library was prepared with unique molecular identifiers. A single record per CDR3 protein comes from TCRdb applying MiXCR to the PCR reads. The data contain about 610,000 distinct CDR3 sequences, about 10% of them singletons. The source material was PBMCs from the stem cell graft donor, sampled from the stem cell graft. These receptor sequences come from a human donor who donated a stem cell graft to a child with acute myeloid leukemia.

This rearrangement joins TRBV25-1 to TRBJ2-7, with 10 bases identical to TRBD1. The CDR3 is 14 residues long. The V gene end was trimmed by 6 bases and the J gene end by 2 bases; junction bases not matched to a gene: 4. The V gene's germline CDR1 is MGHDK and CDR2 SYGVNS. The CDR3 here is CASRGQGKAYEQYF. The CDR3 DNA is TGTGCCAGCAGGGGACAGGGGAAAGCCTACGAGCAGTACTTC.

The chain uses TRBV19 and TRBJ1-5; D possibly corresponds to TRBD1 (6 bases). Trimming cost V 8 bases and J 0 bases, with 17 bases left between them. The CDR3 totals 16 residues. Germline CDR1 is LNHDA and CDR2 is SQIVND (reference sequence). The CDR3 sequence: CASSGGGGNSNQPQHF. DNA of the CDR3: TGTGCCAGTTCGGGCGGCGGGGGCAATAGCAATCAGCCCCAGCATTTT.

The genes are TRBV4-2 and TRBJ2-2; the match to TRBD2 covers 9 bases. CDR3 length: 18 amino acids. The germline gives CDR1 LGHNA, CDR2 YNFKEQ. Losses at the gene ends were 3 bases for V and 6 bases for J; bases not matched to a gene: 14. In DNA, the CDR3 is TGTGCCAGCAGCCAGCTTTGGCCGGGACTAGCAATCCCCGGGGAGCTGTTTTTT. Its protein product is CASSQLWPGLAIPGELFF.

This clonotype was picked up a small number of times. This chain uses TRBV7-2 with TRBJ2-1; 14 nucleotides line up with TRBD2. V trimming: 5 bases; J trimming: 9 bases; junction bases outside the gene matches: 12. CDR3 length: 17 residues. The germline V gene encodes CDR1 SGHTA and CDR2 FQGNSA. In DNA form, the CDR3 reads TGTGCCAGCAGCGCCCAACCGGGACTAGCGGGAGTCAGTGAGCAGTTCTTC. Translated, it gives CASSAQPGLAGVSEQFF.

This clonotype was seen a few times. This rearrangement joins TRBV6-5 to TRBJ2-1; 9 bases map to TRBD2. Germline V CDR1 and CDR2: MNHEY, SVGAGI. The V and J ends lost 7 bases and 1 base, in that order; junction bases with no gene match: 5. This CDR3 contains 15 residues. The CDR3 DNA reads as TGTGCCAGCATAGCGGGAGATGGGTCCTACAATGAGCAGTTCTTC. Translating it yields CASIAGDGSYNEQFF.

This clonotype was seen a handful of times. The V and J genes are TRBV5-1 and TRBJ1-1, with 8 bases identical to TRBD1. Losses at the gene ends were 0 bases for V and 1 base for J; bases not matched to a gene: 2. Looked up from germline, CDR1 is SGHRS and CDR2 is YFSETQ. The CDR3 has 15 amino acids. The CDR3 here is CASSLDRGANTEAFF. CDR3 bases: TGCGCCAGCAGCTTGGACAGGGGGGCGAACACTGAAGCTTTCTTT.

This sequence joins TRBV20-1 and TRBJ1-1, with D possibly TRBD1 on 5 matching bases. V lost 6 bases and J lost 5, with 19 bases in between. The CDR3 is made up of 14 amino acids. Germline V gives CDR1 DFQATT, CDR2 SNEGSKA (reference sequence). The CDR3 DNA sequence: TGCAGTGCAGAAACGGCAGGGTCTGCTACTGAAGCTTTCTTT. Amino acid sequence: CSAETAGSATEAFF.

A few counts support this clonotype. V usage is TRBV29-1 and J usage is TRBJ2-3, with D maybe TRBD1 (6 bases). This CDR3 has 14 residues. Trimming shortened V by 3 bases and J by 1 base, and 11 bases separated the two germline ends. Germline V gene lookup returns CDR1 SQVTM and CDR2 ANQGSEA. The CDR3 DNA follows: TGCAGCGTTGACAGGGGACCTCGCACAGATACGCAGTATTTT. This gives the protein CSVDRGPRTDTQYF.

There are many counts of this clonotype. This sequence joins TRBV5-6 and TRBJ2-5; D is undetermined. Trimming shortened V by 0 bases and J by 3 bases, and 3 bases separated the two germline ends. CDR1 is SGHDT, CDR2 YYEEEE, per germline. This CDR3 comprises 12 residues. The CDR3 is CASSLEEETQYF. CDR3 DNA sequence: TGTGCCAGCAGCTTGGAGGAAGAGACCCAGTACTTC.

This clonotype appeared a few times. This chain connects TRBV5-1 to TRBJ2-7; D possibly uses TRBD1 or TRBD2 (5 bases each). V was trimmed by 0 bases and J by 2 bases, leaving 12 bases between them. The length of the CDR3 is 15 residues. From germline, CDR1 is SGHRS and CDR2 YFSETQ. Here the CDR3 reads CASSLAGTATYEQYF. CDR3 DNA: TGCGCCAGCAGCTTGGCCGGGACGGCAACCTACGAGCAGTACTTC.

This clonotype was seen once. The junction differs from germline at one of its ends, possibly a read error. The V gene is TRBV20-1, the J gene TRBJ1-3, with TRBD1 identical over 7 bases. Germline V gene data show CDR1 as DFQATT and CDR2 as SNEGSKA (reference sequence). This CDR3 has 17 residues. The CDR3 region has the DNA TGCTGTGCCCAGGGACAGCATGACTTCTACTCTGGAAACACCATATATTTT. Its protein product is CCAQGQHDFYSGNTIYF.

This clonotype was detected only a few times. V is TRBV4-2 and J is TRBJ2-7; D uncertain. The germline gives CDR1 LGHNA, CDR2 YNFKEQ. V gave up 0 bases and J gave up 4 bases, with 13 bases separating them. The CDR3 is 15 residues long. The CDR3 DNA reads TGTGCCAGCAGCCAAGACAACAGAGCGACGTACGAGCAGTACTTC. Its translation is CASSQDNRATYEQYF.

CDR3 sequence: CASRGLAGGPPETQYF. CDR3 nucleotides: TGTGCCAGCAGGGGACTAGCGGGAGGCCCCCCAGAGACCCAGTACTTC. The chain joins TRBV12-3 or TRBV12-4 to TRBJ2-5; TRBD2 aligns across 15 bases. The CDR3 extends over 16 amino acids. V was clipped by 6 bases and J by 4 bases; unmatched bases: 6.

V and J are TRBV5-1 and TRBJ2-3; TRBD2 matches 8 bases. Germline loops: CDR1 SGHRS, CDR2 YFSETQ. The J segment lost 0 bases and the V segment lost 1 base, leaving 10 bases of the junction unmatched. The CDR3 consists of 18 residues. CDR3 loop: CASSLRAGGPTSTDTQYF. The CDR3 DNA is TGCGCCAGCAGCTTGAGGGCGGGAGGCCCGACTAGCACAGATACGCAGTATTTT.

This clonotype was observed many times. V is TRBV5-1 and J is TRBJ1-1; D is uncertain. Trimming cost V 0 bases and J 3 bases, with 6 bases left between them. Germline V gives CDR1 SGHRS, CDR2 YFSETQ. The CDR3 spans 13 residues. CDR3 coding DNA: TGCGCCAGCAGCTTGGACGGATACACTGAAGCTTTCTTT. Protein sequence: CASSLDGYTEAFF.

The chain combines TRBV7-8 with TRBJ2-6; D unclear. The CDR3 has 18 residues. The germline gives CDR1 SGHVS, CDR2 FQNEAQ. V lost 5 bases, J lost 1 base, and 18 bases lay in between. CDR3 bases: TGTGCCAGCAGCCCCCACCCCGGGTCCGTTTCTGGGGCCAACGTCCTGACTTTC. It codes for CASSPHPGSVSGANVLTF.